These 26 T cell receptor beta chains were all obtained from the same sample, sequenced in a study of cytomegalovirus exposure and HLA in healthy donors. The PCR used 60 Vbeta and 13 Jbeta primers. The method was immunoSEQ multiplex PCR; TCRdb's version includes in-frame clones alone and lacks a portion of them. The sample consists of about 110,000 clones, under 85% of them appearing once. Sequencing was performed on PBMCs. Receptors originate from a man aged 35-49 years in good health and CMV-seronegative.

This chain joins TRBV13 and TRBJ1-5; the D gene is possibly TRBD1 (5 bases). The CDR3 is made up of 13 amino acids. From germline, CDR1 is PRHDT and CDR2 FYEKMQ (reference sequence). Trimming shortened V by 0 bases and J by 9 bases, and 9 bases separated the two germline ends. CDR3 protein: CASSLGVGGPQHF. The CDR3 DNA is TGTGCCAGCAGCTTAGGCGTCGGGGGGCCCCAGCATTTT.

This clone was counted between two and nine times. DNA for the CDR3: TGTGCCAGCTCAAATGGGCGAGAGGGCTACGAGCAGTACTTC. It is translated as CASSNGREGYEQYF. The genes are TRBV18 and TRBJ2-7, with D perhaps TRBD2 (5 bases). The CDR3 contains 14 residues. The V end lost 5 bases, the J end lost 3 bases, and 14 bases lay between the germline ends. CDR1 KGHSH and CDR2 LQKENI come from the germline V gene.

The chain has TRBV6-6 and TRBJ1-1, with TRBD1 matching 10 bases. The CDR3 totals 16 residues. Trimming cost V 10 bases and J 3 bases; bases outside gene matches: 14. Germline CDR1 and CDR2: MNHNY and SVGAGI (reference sequence). CDR3 amino acids: CATKRLGQGVYTEAFF. CDR3 sequence (DNA): TGTGCCACCAAGCGGCTAGGACAGGGGGTATACACTGAAGCTTTCTTT.

J is TRBJ2-7 and V is TRBV25-1; 7 nucleotides match TRBD1. The CDR3 has 13 residues. V lost 4 bases, J lost 5 bases, and 5 bases stayed unmatched. Germline CDR1 and CDR2: MGHDK and SYGVNS. Here the CDR3 DNA reads TGTGCCAGCAGTGCCCTGGGACAGAACGAGCAGTACTTC. As protein: CASSALGQNEQYF.

The V and J genes are TRBV6-5 and TRBJ1-1; 7 nucleotides agree with TRBD1. The CDR3 runs to 15 residues. Trimming at V came to 0 bases and at J to 1 base, leaving 2 bases not matched to a gene. From germline, CDR1 is MNHEY and CDR2 SVGAGI. The DNA of the CDR3 is TGTGCCAGCAGTTACTCGAGGACAGGGAACACTGAAGCTTTCTTT. It codes for CASSYSRTGNTEAFF.

V is TRBV9 and J is TRBJ2-1; a weak D match, TRBD2 (6 bases). Trimming stripped 5 bases from V and 9 bases from J, with 18 bases between. Germline loops: CDR1 SGDLS, CDR2 YYNGEE. This CDR3 comprises 14 residues. The CDR3: CASRPGLAWAEQFF. The CDR3 nucleotides read TGTGCCAGCAGGCCGGGGCTAGCGTGGGCTGAGCAGTTCTTC.

This clone was recorded once. V is TRBV15 and J is TRBJ1-4, with D perhaps TRBD1 (6 bases). V was pared by 1 base and J by 10 bases, with 22 bases between. The CDR3 is 17 residues long. The germline CDR1 and CDR2 sequences are LNHNV and YYDKDF (reference sequence). Written as DNA, the CDR3 is TGTGCCACCAGCAGAGGTACAGGGTCAAGTACCCGACGAAAACTGTTTTTT. Amino acids: CATSRGTGSSTRRKLFF.

This clone was observed a handful of times. The chain has TRBV6-1 and TRBJ1-2, with 9 bases aligning to TRBD1. CDR1 and CDR2 from the germline V gene are MNHNS and SASEGT. The length of the CDR3 is 15 residues. The junction had 7 bases not matched to a gene; V was cut back by 4 bases and J by 4 bases. CDR3 nucleotides: TGTGCCAGCAGTGTTTCGACAGGGGGATTCTATGGCTACACCTTC. It is translated as CASSVSTGGFYGYTF.

The rearrangement uses TRBV15 and TRBJ2-7, with a possible D match to TRBD1 (5 bases). The CDR3 spans 16 residues. The V and J ends lost 1 base and 2 bases respectively, with 15 bases between them. Germline V gene lookup returns CDR1 LNHNV and CDR2 YYDKDF (reference sequence). The CDR3, as DNA: TGTGCCACCAGCAGAGGAAGTACGGCAGGGCCCTACGAGCAGTACTTC. Residues: CATSRGSTAGPYEQYF.

About this clone: Other DNA sequences within the sample encode an identical CDR3. The gene calls are TRBV4-2 and TRBJ1-2, with 9 nucleotides matching TRBD1. The CDR3 spans 15 residues. Germline assignment: CDR1 LGHNA and CDR2 YNFKEQ. With V trimmed by 0 bases and J by 4 bases, 3 bases remained unmatched. CDR3 region: CASSQEDRGGYGYTF. In DNA, the CDR3 is TGTGCCAGCAGCCAAGAGGACAGGGGAGGCTATGGCTACACCTTC.

J is TRBJ2-7 and V is TRBV5-1; tentative D call: TRBD2 (6 bases). The CDR3 sequence is 13 residues long. Per the germline V gene, CDR1 is SGHRS and CDR2 is YFSETQ. V was pared by 3 bases and J by 3 bases, with 10 bases between. The DNA of the CDR3 is TGCGCCAGCAGCTCGACTAGTAGCTACGAGCAGTACTTC. This codes for CASSSTSSYEQYF.

The chain employs TRBV5-6 and TRBJ2-5, with a tentative D call TRBD2 (5 bases). The CDR3 contains 13 residues. The V and J ends lost 3 bases and 4 bases respectively, with 10 bases between them. Per the germline V gene, CDR1 is SGHDT and CDR2 is YYEEEE. The CDR3 sequence is CASSSGSGETQYF. The CDR3 DNA reads TGTGCCAGCAGCTCGGGGTCGGGAGAGACCCAGTACTTC.

This clone was detected only a few times. CDR3 sequence: CASRGTDRLNQPQHF. The CDR3 DNA reads TGTGCCAGCAGAGGGACGGACAGACTCAATCAGCCCCAGCATTTT. This chain joins TRBV6-1 and TRBJ1-5; D is possibly TRBD1 (6 bases). The CDR3 extends over 15 amino acids. Germline V gene sequence: CDR1 MNHNS, CDR2 SASEGT. With 6 bases removed from V and 3 bases from J, the gap between germline ends came to 15 bases.

This clone was recorded many times. This chain joins TRBV5-5 and TRBJ1-6; no firm D call. This CDR3 spans 15 amino acids. CDR1 is SGHKS and CDR2 is YYEKEE in the germline V gene (reference sequence). V lost 4 bases to trimming and J lost 6 bases, with 14 bases between them. The DNA of the CDR3 is TGTGCCAGCAGCCAAAGGTCAACGGGTAATTCACCCCTCCACTTT. This sequence encodes CASSQRSTGNSPLHF.

The CDR3 coding sequence is TGTGCCAGCAGCTTGGGAGGACTAGCGAACACCGGGGAGCTGTTTTTT. This encodes CASSLGGLANTGELFF. This chain uses TRBV5-6 with TRBJ2-2; TRBD2 agrees at 7 bases. The CDR3 length is 16 residues. With V trimmed by 0 bases and J by 0 bases, 2 bases remained unmatched. Germline CDR1 and CDR2: SGHDT and YYEEEE. The complete variable domain, with remaining parts taken from reference TRBV5-6 and TRBJ2-2, reads DAGVTQSPTHLIKTRGQQVTLRCSPKSGHDTVSWYQQALGQGPQFIFQYYEEEERQRGNFPDRFSGHQFPNYSSELNVNALLLGDSALYLCASSLGGLANTGELFFGEGSRLTVL.

The table lists this clone with a few counts. The J gene is TRBJ2-3, the V gene TRBV7-2; tentative D call: TRBD1 (6 bases). V lost 1 base and J 6 bases, leaving 11 bases between the germline ends. The germline V gene has CDR1 SGHTA and CDR2 FQGNSA. The CDR3 has 14 residues. DNA of the CDR3: TGTGCCAGCAGCTTAGTTGGGGGCCGGGATACGCAGTATTTT. This gives the protein CASSLVGGRDTQYF.

This clone was detected only a few times. The genes are TRBV5-4 and TRBJ1-4, with 7 bases that match TRBD1. V was pared by 3 bases and J by 7 bases, with 9 bases of the junction left unmatched. The CDR3 has 15 amino acids. Germline V gene sequence: CDR1 SGHNT, CDR2 YYREEE (reference sequence). Here the CDR3 DNA reads TGTGCCAGCAGCTGGACAGGCCGGACTGGTGAAAAACTGTTTTTT. Protein sequence: CASSWTGRTGEKLFF. The complete variable domain, with remaining parts taken from reference TRBV5-4 and TRBJ1-4, reads ETGVTQSPTHLIKTRGQQVTLRCSSQSGHNTVSWYQQALGQGPQFIFQYYREEENGRGNFPPRFSGLQFPNYSSELNVNALELDDSALYLCASSWTGRTGEKLFFGSGTQLSVL.

This chain joins TRBV6-7 and TRBJ2-7, with 10 bases lining up with TRBD1. TRBV6-7 is treated as an ORF (open reading frame) with a function not yet certain. Trimming removed 3 bases from V and 1 base from J; junction bases left unmatched: 9. CDR3 length: 17 residues. For the CDR3, the DNA is TGTGCCAGCAGTTATAGCTTGGAGGGACAGGGGTCCTACGAGCAGTACTTC. Protein sequence: CASSYSLEGQGSYEQYF.

V gene TRBV11-1 combines with J gene TRBJ1-6; D is undetermined. CDR3 size: 15 residues. Germline CDR1 is SGHAT and CDR2 is FQDESV (reference sequence). Trimming cost V 5 bases and J 2 bases, with 10 bases left between them. The CDR3 is CASSLSGAYNSPLHF. DNA of the CDR3: TGTGCCAGCAGCCTCAGCGGGGCCTATAATTCACCCCTCCACTTT.

The chain employs TRBV14 and TRBJ1-1; D may be TRBD1 (5 bases). Between the trimmed V and J ends, which lost 0 bases and 5 bases, there was a span of 13 bases. The germline gives CDR1 SGHDN, CDR2 FVKESK. This CDR3 region has 15 residues. The CDR3 is CASSQDIAGLTEAFF. CDR3 DNA: TGTGCCAGCAGCCAAGATATCGCAGGGTTAACTGAAGCTTTCTTT.

The V call is TRBV7-8, the J call TRBJ1-4; no clear D. Germline V CDR1 and CDR2: SGHVS, FQNEAQ. V lost 3 bases and J lost 3, with 14 bases in between. CDR3 length equals 16 residues. In DNA, the CDR3 is TGTGCCAGCAGCTTCGGACCGTCGCGGGCTAATGAAAAACTGTTTTTT. Translating gives CASSFGPSRANEKLFF.

A single count supports this clone. The rearrangement links TRBV4-2 to TRBJ2-7; 11 bases are a match to TRBD2. The CDR3 is 17 residues long. Germline V lookup: CDR1 LGHNA, CDR2 YNFKEQ. V shed 4 bases, J shed 3 bases, and the junction held 11 bases outside the gene matches. The CDR3 spells CASSPRPASGGNYEQYF. CDR3 sequence (DNA): TGTGCCAGCAGCCCCCGGCCGGCTAGCGGGGGGAACTACGAGCAGTACTTC.

This chain links TRBV6-5 with TRBJ2-7; 8 nucleotides agree with TRBD2. Germline CDR1 MNHEY, CDR2 SVGAGI. With V trimmed by 2 bases and J by 4 bases, 4 bases remained unmatched. CDR3 length: 14 amino acids. CDR3 nucleotides: TGTGCCAGCAGTTACCGGGGGGGAATATACGAGCAGTACTTC. Translated, it gives CASSYRGGIYEQYF.

The chain links TRBV11-3 to TRBJ2-1; D uncertain. Trimming took 0 bases from V and 0 from J, leaving 6 bases between them. Germline V CDR1 and CDR2: SGHNT, YENEEA. This CDR3 region has 15 residues. DNA for the CDR3: TGTGCCAGCAGCTTAGAGGGCAGCTCCTACAATGAGCAGTTCTTC. Translation gives CASSLEGSSYNEQFF.

The table lists this clone with a few counts. The rearrangement uses TRBV6-5 and TRBJ2-1, with 12 bases fitting TRBD1. The CDR3 extends over 15 amino acids. The germline V gene encodes CDR1 MNHEY and CDR2 SVGAGI. V gave up 6 bases and J gave up 7 bases; unmatched junction bases: 7. CDR3: CASRRGTGGENEQFF. CDR3 coding DNA: TGTGCCAGCAGGCGCGGGACAGGGGGCGAGAATGAGCAGTTCTTC.

J is TRBJ1-2 and V is TRBV6-5; D gene ambiguous. The CDR3 spans 11 residues. Deletions cut 5 bases from V and 10 bases from J, with 11 bases between. Germline CDR1 reads MNHEY; CDR2 reads SVGAGI. The CDR3 bases are TGTGCCAGCAGTAGAGGGAGTAACTACACCTTC. It yields the protein CASSRGSNYTF.